A single sample is the source of the 10 T cell receptor beta chains below, sequenced in a study of regulatory T cells in long-lasting Graves disease. The time point was: newly diagnosed GD, antithyroid drugs for less than 3 months. PBMC RNA was the source of the TCR library. With iRepertoire HTBI primers and Arm-PCR of CDR3 regions, TCR beta libraries were built. Via MiXCR, TCRdb re-called the multiplex PCR reads, giving one row per CDR3 protein. The table records around 230,000 distinct CDR3 sequences, about 16% of them present only once. The sequencing used peripheral blood mononuclear cells (PBMCs), collected at new diagnosis, from a patient treated with antithyroid drugs. Source of these receptors: a female donor with Graves disease.

This clonotype was recorded at least ten times. The rearrangement joins TRBV6-1 to TRBJ1-5; TRBD1 aligns across 9 bases. This CDR3 region has 15 residues. In germline, CDR1 is MNHNS, CDR2 SASEGT. With V trimmed by 5 bases and J by 6 bases, 8 bases remained unmatched. CDR3 protein: CASSKTTGGGQPQHF. CDR3 in DNA: TGTGCCAGCAGTAAAACTACAGGGGGCGGTCAGCCCCAGCATTTT.

The sample holds many counts of this clonotype. V is TRBV5-1 and J is TRBJ2-5; TRBD2 is a possible D gene (5 bases). The DNA end lines up better with TRBJ2-1; the J call may be wrong. The CDR3 contains 16 residues. In germline, CDR1 is SGHRS, CDR2 YFSETQ. CDR3 sequence (DNA): TGCGCCAGCAGCTTGGTAGGGAGCTCTCCCAACAATGAGCAGTTCTTC. Protein sequence: CASSLVGSSPNNEQFF.

For this clonotype: A much more abundant neighbour one base away suggests this may be a read error. This chain's CDR3 is CASPLARQETQYF. In DNA form, the CDR3 reads TGTGCCAGCCCCCTCGCCCGGCAAGAGACCCAGTACTTC. The rearrangement joins TRBV27 to TRBJ2-5; no definite D call. The CDR3 length is 13 residues. The germline gives CDR1 MNHEY, CDR2 SMNVEV (reference sequence). The V gene lost 8 bases and the J gene lost 2 bases, with 12 bases spanning the gap.

This clonotype was counted many times. The chain has TRBV3-1 and TRBJ1-1; D gene unclear. Trimming cost V 0 bases and J 7 bases, with 9 bases left between them. The CDR3 contains 13 residues. Germline V gene data show CDR1 as LGHDT and CDR2 as YNNKEL (reference sequence). The CDR3 reads CASSQDLSIEAFF. CDR3 nucleotide sequence: TGTGCCAGCAGCCAAGATCTAAGTATTGAAGCTTTCTTT.

At least ten counts were recorded for this clonotype. The genes are TRBV2 and TRBJ1-4; D might be TRBD1 (6 bases). Trimming pared 10 bases from V and 4 bases from J, leaving 10 bases between. The CDR3 length is 12 residues. From germline, CDR1 is SNHLY and CDR2 FYNNEI. The CDR3 coding sequence is TGTGCCATTGGACAGAGTAATGAAAAACTGTTTTTT. It encodes CAIGQSNEKLFF.

This clonotype was seen repeatedly, ten times or more. The V gene is TRBV10-3, the J gene TRBJ1-1; tentative D call: TRBD1 (6 bases). Germline assignment: CDR1 ENHRY and CDR2 SYGVKD. The V and J ends lost 8 bases and 1 base respectively, with 26 bases between them. CDR3 size: 18 residues. The CDR3 spells CAIRRRAANSGANTEAFF. In DNA form, the CDR3 reads TGTGCCATCCGCCGAAGGGCCGCCAATTCGGGGGCGAACACTGAAGCTTTCTTT.

The CDR3 sequence: CASSDAAKVGDTQYF. The DNA of the CDR3 is TGTGCCAGCAGCGACGCGGCCAAGGTAGGAGATACGCAGTATTTT. J is TRBJ2-3 and V is TRBV6-1; D not resolved. CDR3 size: 15 residues. V dropped 6 bases and J dropped 5 bases, with 18 bases sitting between them. The germline gives CDR1 MNHNS, CDR2 SASEGT.

V usage is TRBV7-8 and J usage is TRBJ2-2; D may match TRBD1 or TRBD2 (5 bases each). Germline V gene data show CDR1 as SGHVS and CDR2 as FQNEAQ. This CDR3 has 17 residues. Trimming removed 5 bases from V and 4 bases from J, with 20 bases in between. The CDR3 reads CASSPVLWGRATGELFF. The CDR3 DNA follows: TGTGCCAGCAGCCCCGTCCTTTGGGGGAGAGCCACCGGGGAGCTGTTTTTT.

This clonotype appeared many times. The chain recombines TRBV24-1 with TRBJ2-3; TRBD1 matches at 10 bases. The trim removed 1 base at V and 2 bases at J, leaving 5 bases unmatched. The germline gives CDR1 KGHDR, CDR2 SFDVKD. The CDR3 extends over 17 amino acids. The CDR3 reads CATSDLRRQGATDTQYF. Written as DNA, the CDR3 is TGTGCCACCAGTGATTTAAGGCGACAGGGGGCCACAGATACGCAGTATTTT.

This clonotype was found many times. The chain joins TRBV20-1 to TRBJ2-1; D uncertain. Germline V gene data show CDR1 as DFQATT and CDR2 as SNEGSKA (reference sequence). This CDR3 region has 14 residues. Trimming removed 5 bases at V and 5 bases at J, with 16 bases between. CDR3 in amino acids: CSALSWGLHNEQFF. CDR3 DNA: TGCAGTGCTCTTAGCTGGGGTCTGCACAATGAGCAGTTCTTC.